This T cell receptor beta chain was documented in a study of blood T cells in healthy people across ages. For the second PCR, which ran for about 7 to 11 cycles, a sample-barcoded 5' primer and a J-beta primer mix were used. TCRdb redid the calling of the 5' RACE reads with MiXCR, one entry per CDR3 protein. The sample contains over a million distinct CDR3 sequences, over 35% of which appear only once. The CDR3 has 15 amino acids. CDR1 and CDR2 (germline): DFQATT, SNEGSKA (reference sequence). Trimming took 7 bases from V and 2 from J; bases not matched to a gene: 10. The J gene is TRBJ2-7, the V gene TRBV20-1, with TRBD2 identical over 11 bases. The sequenced sample consisted of blood. The TCR originated in a woman in her sixties in good health. In DNA form, the CDR3 reads TGCAGTGTTGAATCCCGACTAGCGGGAACCTACGAGCAGTACTTC. This encodes CSVESRLAGTYEQYF.